The rows below give T cell receptor beta chains drawn from one sample of a study of T-cell memory formation after mild COVID-19. TCRdb ran MiXCR on the 5' RACE reads and lists one entry per CDR3 protein. The table lists roughly 200,000 distinct CDR3 sequences, 15% to 20% of them singletons. Sequencing used PBMCs or a T cell subset sorted from them (not recorded which). The source of these receptors is an adult woman who had mild COVID-19 (a few samples of this study predate the infection). Cell type and time point are not known. Both conserved end residues are part of each CDR3. D genes are given only for firm matches. Size is stated for part of the rows, as once, few or many counts, or as a class when the clone is expanded.

CDR3 DNA: TGTGCCAGCAGCTTCCCCAGGGGGCGACCCTCCTCTGGAAACACCATATATTTT; CDR3 protein: CASSFPRGRPSSGNTIYF; D gene: TRBD1; V gene: TRBV7-9; J gene: TRBJ1-3; clone size: few
CDR3 DNA: TGTGCCAGCAGCTTGGACTACAACTCCTACGAGCAGTACTTC; CDR3 protein: CASSLDYNSYEQYF; D gene: NA; V gene: TRBV7-3; J gene: TRBJ2-7; clone size: NA
CDR3 DNA: TGTGCCACGCGAGAGACAGGGAGGAGTTACGAGCAGTACTTC; CDR3 protein: CATRETGRSYEQYF; D gene: NA; V gene: TRBV6-1; J gene: TRBJ2-7; clone size: few
CDR3 DNA: TGCAGCGTCCTCCGGGACGGGATTTCGAACACTGAAGCTTTCTTT; CDR3 protein: CSVLRDGISNTEAFF; D gene: NA; V gene: TRBV29-1; J gene: TRBJ1-1; clone size: NA
CDR3 DNA: TGTGCCTGGAGTGGGCGTCAGGGCAATCAGCCCCAGCATTTT; CDR3 protein: CAWSGRQGNQPQHF; D gene: NA; V gene: TRBV30; J gene: TRBJ1-5; clone size: NA
CDR3 DNA: TGTGCCAGCAGTTTTAGAGGGTCGGGTGAAAAACTGTTTTTT; CDR3 protein: CASSFRGSGEKLFF; D gene: NA; V gene: TRBV12-3/TRBV12-4; J gene: TRBJ1-4; clone size: NA
CDR3 DNA: TGTGCCACCAGTGATGGGTGGTTTAATCAGCCCCAGCATTTT; CDR3 protein: CATSDGWFNQPQHF; D gene: NA; V gene: TRBV24-1; J gene: TRBJ1-5; clone size: NA
CDR3 DNA: TGTGCCAGCACCCCCCCGGGTATCTATGGCTACACCTTC; CDR3 protein: CASTPPGIYGYTF; D gene: NA; V gene: TRBV6-2/TRBV6-3; J gene: TRBJ1-2; clone size: NA
CDR3 DNA: TGCGCCAGCAGCCAAGCGGGACTAGCGGCCTACGAGCAGTACTTC; CDR3 protein: CASSQAGLAAYEQYF; D gene: TRBD2; V gene: TRBV4-1; J gene: TRBJ2-7; clone size: NA
CDR3 DNA: TGTGCCAGCAGCCCACGACTGAACCCTGGGGCCAACGTCCTGACTTTC; CDR3 protein: CASSPRLNPGANVLTF; D gene: NA; V gene: TRBV9; J gene: TRBJ2-6; clone size: few